A selection of T cell receptor beta chains follows, all from one sample in a study of PD-1 blockade in classical Hodgkin lymphoma. Repertoires were generated with immunoSEQ multiplex PCR, while TCRdb's copy carries only in-frame clones and drops some. The sample includes about 100,000 clones, 80% to 90% of them seen just once. The sample here was peripheral blood mononuclear cells (PBMCs), taken before the second cycle of nivolumab. These receptor sequences come from a human donor with classical Hodgkin lymphoma. The CDR3 runs from the conserved cysteine through the conserved F or W. The D gene is left open where the match is weak.

TRBJ2-1	NA	TRBV6-4	CASSDSSRGSYNEQFF
TRBJ2-5	TRBD1	TRBV5-4	CASSPPHYLGQGETQYF
TRBJ2-5	TRBD2	TRBV7-2	CASSSIAGGQETQYF
TRBJ2-5	NA	TRBV7-2	CASSFLETQYF
TRBJ2-5	NA	TRBV9	CASSEDFRGQPRVETQYF
TRBJ1-5	NA	TRBV5-4	CARGRGKRSNQPQHF
TRBJ2-3	TRBD2	TRBV6-1	CASSDPPGSGGTSTDTQYF
TRBJ1-3	NA	TRBV5-1	CASSNTGTRAGNTIYF
TRBJ2-3	TRBD2	TRBV10-2	CASRTSGGADTQYF
TRBJ2-2	NA	TRBV9	CASTRGYNTGELFF
TRBJ2-7	TRBD1	TRBV29-1	CSVEPGQVTPYEQYF
TRBJ2-3	NA	TRBV30	CAWILFGVGFDTQYF
TRBJ1-2	NA	TRBV4-1	CASRLDQGKYGYTF
TRBJ2-7	NA	TRBV5-1	CASSLVMTGSSYEQYF
TRBJ1-1	TRBD1	TRBV2	CASRQGETTEAFF
TRBJ1-2	TRBD1	TRBV19	CASSSWDRGAEGYTF
TRBJ1-6	TRBD1	TRBV7-2	CASSLMGQRNSGLHF
TRBJ1-2	NA	TRBV7-2	CASSSQGELLYGYTF
TRBJ1-5	NA	TRBV10-2	CASRQGSHQPQHF
TRBJ2-3	NA	TRBV28	CASRPLNQGMGTDTQYF
TRBJ1-6	NA	TRBV30	CAWIEQSSYNSPLHF
TRBJ2-2	NA	TRBV13	CASSLNTGELFF